This entry features one T cell receptor (beta chain) sequence. Assay used: immunoSEQ multiplex PCR; TCRdb lists only in-frame clones, some missing. Of 700,000 or so clones listed, 70% to 90% are singletons. The data were obtained in a study of shared T cell receptors in the human thymus. The ends were cut back, 5 bases at V and 0 bases at J, with 14 bases in the middle. CDR1 and CDR2 from the germline V gene are LGHNT and FRNRAP. The CDR3 has 15 amino acids. The data also belong to a second study, concerning human thymus T cells. That paper states: Corrective surgery for congenital heart defects was being performed on the healthy Finnish infants who served as donors. The thymus was resected at corrective cardiac surgery. It looked as if thymic and blood repertoires used V and J genes in a biased way. Related studies noted strongly shared thymic repertoires across unrelated people.

This sequence joins TRBV12-5 and TRBJ2-7; D is possibly TRBD2 (6 bases). Sequencing used thymocytes. The clonotype was recovered from a girl under three years old with a congenital heart defect. The CDR3 reads CASGVPWGDSYEQYF. The CDR3 nucleotides read TGTGCTAGTGGTGTACCATGGGGGGACTCCTACGAGCAGTACTTC. The entire variable domain, with the rest obtained from reference TRBV12-5 and TRBJ2-7, is as follows: DARVTQTPRHKVTEMGQEVTMRCQPILGHNTVFWYRQTMMQGLELLAYFRNRAPLDDSGMPKDRFSAEMPDATLATLKIQPSEPRDSAVYFCASGVPWGDSYEQYFGPGTRLTVT.